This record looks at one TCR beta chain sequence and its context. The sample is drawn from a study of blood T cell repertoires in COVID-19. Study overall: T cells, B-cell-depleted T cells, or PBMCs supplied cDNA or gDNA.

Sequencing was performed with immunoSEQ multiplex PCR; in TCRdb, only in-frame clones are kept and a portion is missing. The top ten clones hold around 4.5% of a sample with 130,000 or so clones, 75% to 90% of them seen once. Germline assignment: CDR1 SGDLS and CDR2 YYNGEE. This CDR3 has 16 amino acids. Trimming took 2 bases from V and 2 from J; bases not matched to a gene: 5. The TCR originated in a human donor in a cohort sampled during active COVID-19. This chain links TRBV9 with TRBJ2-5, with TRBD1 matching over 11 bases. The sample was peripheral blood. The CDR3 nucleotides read TGTGCCAGCAGCGTGGGGGGACAGGGGGAGCAAGAGACCCAGTACTTC. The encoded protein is CASSVGGQGEQETQYF. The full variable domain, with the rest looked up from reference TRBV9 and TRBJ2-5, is DSGVTQTPKHLITATGQRVTLRCSPRSGDLSVYWYQQSLDQGLQFLIQYYNGEERAKGNILERFSAQQFPDLHSELNLSSLELGDSALYFCASSVGGQGEQETQYFGPGTRLLVL.